This TCR beta chain was recorded in a study of identical twins (dated by TCRdb to about 2016). Background on the whole study: The study deep-sequenced TCR alpha and beta repertoires from monozygotic twins, unrelated adults of various ages and cord blood to test whether fetal clonotypes persist. To rule out contamination, the twin experiments were replicated at different times with different library preparation protocols. Study-wide findings and limitations: Out-of-frame TCR alpha sharing in monozygotic twins was systematically underestimated by recombination models, whereas sharing between unrelated individuals was in agreement with the recombination models. Invariant T cells such as MAIT and iNKT could partly confound zero-insertion analyses, although diverse VJ usage argued against such confounding for most clonotypes. Out-of-frame TCR alpha sequences shared between twins showed an excess of low generation-probability sequences compared with coincidental sharing between unrelated individuals. In beta out-of-frame sequences, excess twin sharing was weaker, because having fewer shared sequences lowered the signal-to-noise ratio. Conclusions relied on cross-sectional statistical analysis, since the same donors could not be followed over many years. Abundant cord blood beta clonotypes carried fewer insertions; young adult naive repertoires showed a weaker similar trend, while memory repertoires showed none.

The library came from 5' RACE. The sequencer listed for this sample is Illumina HiSeq 2000. A universal primer binding site was added through template switching, and the final cDNA carried a unique molecular identifier so that TCR cDNA molecules could be counted accurately. Specific primers in the conserved constant-segment region were used to synthesize first-strand cDNA for the TCR alpha and beta chains. To control for contamination, every cDNA library was double barcoded, receiving both a SMART-Mk sample barcode and Illumina barcodes. TruSeq adapter sequences, together with Illumina sample barcodes, were added in two successive PCR steps. The TCR alpha and beta cDNA libraries were sequenced on the Illumina HiSeq platform using custom primers. The original pipeline was this. Raw reads were processed with MiGEC to extract unique molecular identifiers, and MiXCR was used to determine CDR3 positions. Recombination models were inferred per individual with the repgenHMM and IGoR tools using an EM algorithm. The tcR package in R was used for shared clonotype analysis, with sharing normalized by the product of cloneset sizes. To study raw recombination without the effects of thymic and clonal selection, out-of-frame nonproductive sequences were analyzed. TCRdb applied fastp at Q25 and MiXCR to the public reads, then kept only in-frame beta chains. Merged by CDR3 protein, the rows form single entries marked with the most common genes and DNA. These V and J calls are TCRdb output, not the study's own analysis. For this sample there are 450,000 or so distinct CDR3 sequences; 14% appear just once. Of the sample, approximately 0.98% falls within the top ten clones.

With regard to this clonotype: The antigen it binds to is not known. The input lacks base qualities; no much larger clone sits a single base away.

Every donor was a healthy Caucasian. The twin cohort consisted of three pairs of female monozygotic twins, all aged about 18 to 29 years. CD4+ and CD8+ T cell populations were isolated with positive isolation kits from Invitrogen. The data were also submitted as part of a second study, on yellow fever vaccine responses in identical twins. The second study reports: The T cell response to vaccination in identical twins was reported by the authors to appear partly convergent and partly personalized. Focusing on identical twins, the study followed the T cell clones that responded to the vaccine, and did so with precision.

The clonotype originates from a woman between 18 and 29 years old in good health. Sequenced: CD4+ T cells sorted from blood.

Read as DNA, the sequence is TGTGCCACCAGCAGAGATGGGCAGGGAAGGGCCAAAAACATTCAGTACTTC. Its protein is CATSRDGQGRAKNIQYF. The sequence is built from TRBV15 and TRBJ2-4, with a weak D call of TRBD1 (5 bases match). Counted from cysteine to phenylalanine, this CDR3 has 17 amino acids. This entry keeps only the CDR3 DNA: 51 bases, framed from base 1. CDR1 LNHNV and CDR2 YYDKDF are derived from the germline V gene (reference sequence). Cut back by 0 bases and 1 base, the V and J ends lie 13 bases apart.